The entry that follows covers one T cell receptor beta chain sequence. Per the germline V gene, CDR1 is SQVTM and CDR2 is ANQGSEA. The CDR3 extends over 13 amino acids. V shed 4 bases, J shed 7 bases, and the junction held 6 bases outside the gene matches. These data are taken from a study of tumor-infiltrating lymphocytes in oesophageal squamous cell carcinoma. From the PCR reads, TCRdb called clonotypes with MiXCR, one entry per CDR3 protein. Among around 15,000 distinct CDR3 sequences listed, over 50% were seen once. This sequence originates from a female donor with esophageal squamous cell carcinoma. Source material: esophageal tumor tissue. The chain has TRBV29-1 and TRBJ1-5, with 8 nucleotides matching TRBD1. The CDR3 DNA reads as TGCAGCGTTGGGGGGACAGGCTTCCAGCCCCAGCATTTT. Translated, it gives CSVGGTGFQPQHF.